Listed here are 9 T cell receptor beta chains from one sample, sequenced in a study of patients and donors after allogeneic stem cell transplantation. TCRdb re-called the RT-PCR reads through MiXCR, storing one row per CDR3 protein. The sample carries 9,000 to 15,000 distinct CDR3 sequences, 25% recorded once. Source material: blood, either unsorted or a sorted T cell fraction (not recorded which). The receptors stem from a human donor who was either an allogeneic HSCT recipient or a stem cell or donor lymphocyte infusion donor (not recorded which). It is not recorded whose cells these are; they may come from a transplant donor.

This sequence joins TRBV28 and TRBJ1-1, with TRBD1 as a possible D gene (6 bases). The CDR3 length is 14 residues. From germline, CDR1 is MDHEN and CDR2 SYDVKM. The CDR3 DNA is TGTGCATCAAGGGGGGGACTAATGAACACTGAAGCTTTCTTT. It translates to CASRGGLMNTEAFF.

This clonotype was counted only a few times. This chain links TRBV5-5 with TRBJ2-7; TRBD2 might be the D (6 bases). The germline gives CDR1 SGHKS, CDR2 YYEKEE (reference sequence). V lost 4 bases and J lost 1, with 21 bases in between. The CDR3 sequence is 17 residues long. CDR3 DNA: TGTGCCAGCAGCCCCCCACCGGAATGGGGGGAGTCCTACGAGCAGTACTTC. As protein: CASSPPPEWGESYEQYF.

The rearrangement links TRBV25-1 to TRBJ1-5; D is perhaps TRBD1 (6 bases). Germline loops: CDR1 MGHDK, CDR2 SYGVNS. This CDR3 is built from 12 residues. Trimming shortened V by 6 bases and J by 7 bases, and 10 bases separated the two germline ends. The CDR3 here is CASRGHGQPQHF. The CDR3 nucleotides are TGTGCCAGCAGGGGACATGGACAGCCCCAGCATTTT.

CDR3 region: CASSFPGDFGTEAFF. The CDR3 DNA reads TGTGCCAGCAGCTTCCCCGGGGATTTTGGCACTGAAGCTTTCTTT. The chain is built from TRBV7-9 and TRBJ1-1; no clear D. This CDR3 is 15 amino acids long. V was trimmed by 3 bases and J by 4 bases, leaving 15 bases between them. Looked up from germline, CDR1 is SEHNR and CDR2 is FQNEAQ (reference sequence). The full variable domain, its missing parts supplied by reference TRBV7-9 and TRBJ1-1, is DTGVSQNPRHKITKRGQNVTFRCDPISEHNRLYWYRQTLGQGPEFLTYFQNEAQLEKSRLLSDRFSAERPKGSFSTLEIQRTEQGDSAMYLCASSFPGDFGTEAFFGQGTRLTVV.

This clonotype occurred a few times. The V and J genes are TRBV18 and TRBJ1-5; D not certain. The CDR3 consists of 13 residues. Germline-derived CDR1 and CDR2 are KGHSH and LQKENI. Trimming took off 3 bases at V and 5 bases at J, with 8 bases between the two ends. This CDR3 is CASSPSGDQPQHF. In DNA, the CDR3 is TGTGCCAGCTCACCCTCCGGAGATCAGCCCCAGCATTTT.

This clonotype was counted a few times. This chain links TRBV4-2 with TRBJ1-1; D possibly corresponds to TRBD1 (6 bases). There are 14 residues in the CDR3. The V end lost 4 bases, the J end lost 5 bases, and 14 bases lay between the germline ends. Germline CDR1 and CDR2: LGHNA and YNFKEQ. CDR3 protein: CASSPPPGETEAFF. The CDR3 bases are TGTGCCAGCAGCCCCCCCCCAGGGGAGACTGAAGCTTTCTTT.

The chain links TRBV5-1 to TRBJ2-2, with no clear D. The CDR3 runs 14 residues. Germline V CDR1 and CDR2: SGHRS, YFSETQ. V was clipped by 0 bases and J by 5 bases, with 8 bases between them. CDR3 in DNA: TGCGCCAGCAGCTTGGTAGGCGGAACCGGGGAGCTGTTTTTT. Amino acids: CASSLVGGTGELFF. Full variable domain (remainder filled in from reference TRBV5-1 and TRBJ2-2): KAGVTQTPRYLIKTRGQQVTLSCSPISGHRSVSWYQQTPGQGLQFLFEYFSETQRNKGNFPGRFSGRQFSNSRSEMNVSTLELGDSALYLCASSLVGGTGELFFGEGSRLTVL.

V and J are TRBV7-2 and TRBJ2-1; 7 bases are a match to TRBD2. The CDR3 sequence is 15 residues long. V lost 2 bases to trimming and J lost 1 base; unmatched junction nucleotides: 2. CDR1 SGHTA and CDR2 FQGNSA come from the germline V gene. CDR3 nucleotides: TGTGCCAGCAGCTTAACGGGAGGTTCCTACAATGAGCAGTTCTTC. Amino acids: CASSLTGGSYNEQFF.

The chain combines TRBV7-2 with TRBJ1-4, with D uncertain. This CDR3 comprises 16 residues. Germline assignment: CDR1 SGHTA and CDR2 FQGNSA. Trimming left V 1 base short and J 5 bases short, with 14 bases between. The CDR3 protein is CASSLVATAGNEKLFF. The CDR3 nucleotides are TGTGCCAGCAGCTTAGTGGCCACGGCGGGGAATGAAAAACTGTTTTTT.